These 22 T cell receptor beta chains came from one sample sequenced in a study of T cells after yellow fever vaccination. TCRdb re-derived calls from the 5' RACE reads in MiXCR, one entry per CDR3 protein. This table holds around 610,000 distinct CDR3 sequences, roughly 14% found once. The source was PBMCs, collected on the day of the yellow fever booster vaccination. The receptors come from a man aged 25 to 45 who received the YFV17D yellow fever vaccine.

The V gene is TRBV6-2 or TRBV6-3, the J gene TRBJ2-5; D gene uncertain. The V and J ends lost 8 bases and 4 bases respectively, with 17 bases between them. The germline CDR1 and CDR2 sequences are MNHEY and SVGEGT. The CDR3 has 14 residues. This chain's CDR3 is CASAGDSRGETQYF. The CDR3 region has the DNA TGTGCCAGCGCTGGAGACTCCCGAGGAGAGACCCAGTACTTC.

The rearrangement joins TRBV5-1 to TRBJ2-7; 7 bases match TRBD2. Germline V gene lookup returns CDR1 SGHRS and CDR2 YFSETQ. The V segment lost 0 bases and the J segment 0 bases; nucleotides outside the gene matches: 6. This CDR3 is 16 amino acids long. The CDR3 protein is CASSLDGLAVSYEQYF. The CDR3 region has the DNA TGCGCCAGCAGCTTGGACGGGCTAGCGGTCTCCTACGAGCAGTACTTC.

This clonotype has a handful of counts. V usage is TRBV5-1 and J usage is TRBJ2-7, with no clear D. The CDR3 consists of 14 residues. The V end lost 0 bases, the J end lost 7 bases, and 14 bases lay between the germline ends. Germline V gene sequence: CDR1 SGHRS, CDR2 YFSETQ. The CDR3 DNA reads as TGCGCCAGCAGCTTGGGGTCAGTAGGGAAAGAGCAGTACTTC. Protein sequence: CASSLGSVGKEQYF. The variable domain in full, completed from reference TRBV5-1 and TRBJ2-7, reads KAGVTQTPRYLIKTRGQQVTLSCSPISGHRSVSWYQQTPGQGLQFLFEYFSETQRNKGNFPGRFSGRQFSNSRSEMNVSTLELGDSALYLCASSLGSVGKEQYFGPGTRLTVT.

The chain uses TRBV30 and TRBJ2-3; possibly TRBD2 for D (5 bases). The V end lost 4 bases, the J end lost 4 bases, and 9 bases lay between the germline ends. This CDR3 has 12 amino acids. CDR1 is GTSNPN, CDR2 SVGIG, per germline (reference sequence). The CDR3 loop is CAWNAGADTQYF. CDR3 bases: TGTGCCTGGAACGCGGGCGCAGATACGCAGTATTTT.

CDR3 nucleotide sequence: TGTGCGGTCTTACAGGGGGTCAACTATGGCTACACCTTC. This translates into CAVLQGVNYGYTF. This chain links TRBV28 with TRBJ1-2, with TRBD1 matching 8 bases. Germline V gene lookup returns CDR1 MDHEN and CDR2 SYDVKM. The CDR3 has 13 amino acids.

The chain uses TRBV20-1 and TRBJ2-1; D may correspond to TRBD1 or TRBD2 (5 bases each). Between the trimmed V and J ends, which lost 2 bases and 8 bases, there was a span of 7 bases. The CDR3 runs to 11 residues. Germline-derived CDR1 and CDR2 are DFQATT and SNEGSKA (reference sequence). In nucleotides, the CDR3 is TGCAGTGCTAGACAGGGACATGAGCAGTTCTTC. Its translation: CSARQGHEQFF.

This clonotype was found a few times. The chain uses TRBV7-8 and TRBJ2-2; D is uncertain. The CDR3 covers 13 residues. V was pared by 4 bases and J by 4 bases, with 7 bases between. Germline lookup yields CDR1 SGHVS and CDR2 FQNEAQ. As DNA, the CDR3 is TGTGCCAGCAGCTCCGATTTCACCGGGGAGCTGTTTTTT. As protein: CASSSDFTGELFF.

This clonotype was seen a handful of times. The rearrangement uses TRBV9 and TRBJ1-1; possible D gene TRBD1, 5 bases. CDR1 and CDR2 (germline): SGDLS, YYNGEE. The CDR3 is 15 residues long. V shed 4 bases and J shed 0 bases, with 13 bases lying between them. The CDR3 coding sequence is TGTGCCAGCAGCAGGCACAGGACCATGAACACTGAAGCTTTCTTT. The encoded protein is CASSRHRTMNTEAFF.

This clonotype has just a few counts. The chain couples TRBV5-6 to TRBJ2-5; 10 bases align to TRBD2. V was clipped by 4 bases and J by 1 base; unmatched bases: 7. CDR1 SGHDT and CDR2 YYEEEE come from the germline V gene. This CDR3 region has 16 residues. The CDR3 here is CASSPSSGRVQETQYF. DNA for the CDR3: TGTGCCAGCAGCCCCTCTAGCGGGAGAGTCCAAGAGACCCAGTACTTC.

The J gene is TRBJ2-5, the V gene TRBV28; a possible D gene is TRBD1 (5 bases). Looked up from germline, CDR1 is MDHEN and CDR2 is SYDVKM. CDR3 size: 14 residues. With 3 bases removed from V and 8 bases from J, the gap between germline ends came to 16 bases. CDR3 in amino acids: CASSLIRGRTTQYF. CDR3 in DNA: TGTGCCAGCAGTTTGATTAGGGGCAGGACCACCCAGTACTTC.

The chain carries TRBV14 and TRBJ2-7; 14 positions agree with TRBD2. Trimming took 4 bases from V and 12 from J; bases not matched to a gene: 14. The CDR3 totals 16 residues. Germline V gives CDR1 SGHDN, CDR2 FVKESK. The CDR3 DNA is TGTGCCAGCAGCCTTCCCGGGACTAGCGGGAGCTCGAAACGGTACTTC. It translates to CASSLPGTSGSSKRYF.

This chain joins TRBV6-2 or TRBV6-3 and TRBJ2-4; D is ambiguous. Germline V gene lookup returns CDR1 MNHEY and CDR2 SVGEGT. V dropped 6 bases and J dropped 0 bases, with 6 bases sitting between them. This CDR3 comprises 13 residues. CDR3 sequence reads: CASSTEAKNIQYF. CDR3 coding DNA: TGTGCCAGCAGCACCGAAGCCAAAAACATTCAGTACTTC.

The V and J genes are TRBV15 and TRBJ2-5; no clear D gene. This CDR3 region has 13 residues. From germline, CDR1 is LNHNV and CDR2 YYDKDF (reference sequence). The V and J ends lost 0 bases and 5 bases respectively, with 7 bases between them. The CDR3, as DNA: TGTGCCACCAGCAGAGATTCCATGGAGACCCAGTACTTC. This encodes CATSRDSMETQYF.

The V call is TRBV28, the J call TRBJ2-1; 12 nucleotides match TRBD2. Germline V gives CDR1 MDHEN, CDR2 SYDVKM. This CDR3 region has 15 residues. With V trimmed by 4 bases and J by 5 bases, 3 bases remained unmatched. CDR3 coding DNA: TGTGCCAGCAGTTCTAGCGGGAGGGCCCACAATGAGCAGTTCTTC. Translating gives CASSSSGRAHNEQFF.

The DNA for the CDR3 is TGCGCCAGCAGCCCTTCGCATATAGCGGGAGGGCCGCGGGAGACCCAGTACTTC. It specifies CASSPSHIAGGPRETQYF. The V and J genes are TRBV4-3 and TRBJ2-5; TRBD2 matches at 11 bases. The germline CDR1 and CDR2 sequences are LGHNA and YSLEER. CDR3 length: 18 amino acids. V gave up 4 bases and J gave up 5 bases; unmatched junction bases: 15.

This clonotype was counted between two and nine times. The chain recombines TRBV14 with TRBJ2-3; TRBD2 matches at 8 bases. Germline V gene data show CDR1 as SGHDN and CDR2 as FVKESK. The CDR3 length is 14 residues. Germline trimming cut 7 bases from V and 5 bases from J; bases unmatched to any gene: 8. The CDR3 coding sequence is TGTGCCAGCAACCTTGGACTAGCCATAGATACGCAGTATTTT. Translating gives CASNLGLAIDTQYF.

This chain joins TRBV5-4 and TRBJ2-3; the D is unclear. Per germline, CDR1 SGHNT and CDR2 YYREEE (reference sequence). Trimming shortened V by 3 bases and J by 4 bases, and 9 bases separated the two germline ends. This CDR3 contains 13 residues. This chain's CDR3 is CASSSDPPDTQYF. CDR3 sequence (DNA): TGTGCCAGCAGCTCCGACCCCCCAGATACGCAGTATTTT.

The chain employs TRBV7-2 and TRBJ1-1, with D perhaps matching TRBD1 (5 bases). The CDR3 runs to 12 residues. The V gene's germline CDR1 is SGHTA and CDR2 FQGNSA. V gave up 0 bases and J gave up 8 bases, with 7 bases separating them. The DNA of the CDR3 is TGTGCCAGCAGCTTAGCGTGGGGGGAAGCTTTCTTT. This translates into CASSLAWGEAFF.

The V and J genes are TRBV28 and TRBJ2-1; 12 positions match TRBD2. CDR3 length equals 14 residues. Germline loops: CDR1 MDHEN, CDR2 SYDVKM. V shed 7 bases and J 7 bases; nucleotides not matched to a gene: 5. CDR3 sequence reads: CASTQGTSGNEQFF. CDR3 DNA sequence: TGTGCCAGCACCCAGGGGACTAGCGGGAATGAGCAGTTCTTC.

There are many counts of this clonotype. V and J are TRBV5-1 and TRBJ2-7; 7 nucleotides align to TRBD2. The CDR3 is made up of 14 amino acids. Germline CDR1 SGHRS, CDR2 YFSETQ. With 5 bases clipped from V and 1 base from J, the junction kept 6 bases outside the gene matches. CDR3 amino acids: CASSRLADSYEQYF. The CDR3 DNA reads TGCGCCAGCAGTCGGCTAGCGGATTCCTACGAGCAGTACTTC.

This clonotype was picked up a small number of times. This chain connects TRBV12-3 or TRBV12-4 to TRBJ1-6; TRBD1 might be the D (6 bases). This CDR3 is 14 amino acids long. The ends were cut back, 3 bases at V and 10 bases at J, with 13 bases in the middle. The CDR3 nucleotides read TGTGCCAGCAGTTTGGGTCAGGGGTTCTCACCCCTCCACTTT. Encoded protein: CASSLGQGFSPLHF.

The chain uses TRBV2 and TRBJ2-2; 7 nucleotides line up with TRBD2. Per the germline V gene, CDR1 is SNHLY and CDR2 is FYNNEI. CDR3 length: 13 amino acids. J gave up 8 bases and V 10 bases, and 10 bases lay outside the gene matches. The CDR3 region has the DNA TGTGCCACCCGACTAGGCGGGAGTGGGGAGCTGTTTTTT. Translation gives CATRLGGSGELFF.